This is a list of T cell receptor beta chains from one sample in a study of CD8 T cells in ankylosing spondylitis. In TCRdb, the 5' RACE reads were re-called with MiXCR into one record per CDR3 protein. In the table there are about 190,000 distinct CDR3 sequences, 10% to 15% of which are singletons. Sequencing input: blood, either unsorted or a sorted T cell fraction (not recorded which). These receptors were obtained from a female donor with ankylosing spondylitis or in good health (not recorded which). The CDR3 runs from the conserved cysteine through the conserved F or W. Each record gives: D gene, V gene, J gene, clone size, CDR3 DNA, CDR3 protein. D genes are given only for firm matches. The listing skips clone size in some rows; elsewhere it reads once, few, many or a size class.

D gene: TRBD2; V gene: TRBV7-9; J gene: TRBJ2-3; clone size: many; CDR3 DNA: TGTGCCAGCAGCCCGGGGACTAGTGGTGATACGCAGTATTTT; CDR3 protein: CASSPGTSGDTQYF
D gene: TRBD1; V gene: TRBV28; J gene: TRBJ2-7; clone size: many; CDR3 DNA: TGTGCCAGCAGTTTATCCGGGACAGGGGGGGAGCAGTACTTC; CDR3 protein: CASSLSGTGGEQYF
D gene: TRBD2; V gene: TRBV29-1; J gene: TRBJ2-1; clone size: many; CDR3 DNA: TGCAGCGCTTGGACTAGCCGGGTGAATGAGCAGTTCTTC; CDR3 protein: CSAWTSRVNEQFF
D gene: .; V gene: TRBV30; J gene: TRBJ1-1; clone size: .; CDR3 DNA: TGTGCCTGGAGCCATAATCGCGGGACTGAAGCTTTCTTT; CDR3 protein: CAWSHNRGTEAFF
D gene: .; V gene: TRBV29-1; J gene: TRBJ2-7; clone size: medium-sized; CDR3 DNA: TGCAGCGTTCGGTACGAGCAGTACTTC; CDR3 protein: CSVRYEQYF
D gene: .; V gene: TRBV7-6; J gene: TRBJ1-3; clone size: .; CDR3 DNA: TGTGCCAGCAGCCACGCCCGACTGGGCGGAAACACCATATATTTT; CDR3 protein: CASSHARLGGNTIYF
D gene: .; V gene: TRBV29-1; J gene: TRBJ1-1; clone size: many; CDR3 DNA: TGCAGCGTTCCCCAACTGGGATCTGAAGCTTTCTTT; CDR3 protein: CSVPQLGSEAFF
D gene: .; V gene: TRBV28; J gene: TRBJ2-1; clone size: many; CDR3 DNA: TGTGCCAGCGCCCGGTATGAGCAGTTCTTC; CDR3 protein: CASARYEQFF
D gene: .; V gene: TRBV18; J gene: TRBJ1-2; clone size: .; CDR3 DNA: TGTGCCAGCTCACCACCGGATTTTCTATACTATGGCTACACCTTC; CDR3 protein: CASSPPDFLYYGYTF
D gene: .; V gene: TRBV7-3; J gene: TRBJ1-6; clone size: many; CDR3 DNA: TGTGCCAGCAGCCTGTTAACCGATTCACCCCTCCACTTT; CDR3 protein: CASSLLTDSPLHF
D gene: TRBD1; V gene: TRBV27; J gene: TRBJ1-6; clone size: many; CDR3 DNA: TGTGCCAGCAGCTTATGGGGACAGAATAATTCACCCCTCCACTTT; CDR3 protein: CASSLWGQNNSPLHF
D gene: .; V gene: TRBV5-1; J gene: TRBJ1-1; clone size: many; CDR3 DNA: TGCGCCAGCAGCTTGGCCGTGAACACTGAAGCTTTCTTT; CDR3 protein: CASSLAVNTEAFF
D gene: .; V gene: TRBV7-8; J gene: TRBJ1-2; clone size: many; CDR3 DNA: TGTGCCAGCAGCTTAGCCAGGACGGTCGCGTATGGCTACACCTTC; CDR3 protein: CASSLARTVAYGYTF
D gene: .; V gene: TRBV24-1; J gene: TRBJ1-3; clone size: many; CDR3 DNA: TGTGCCACCAGTGATTTGAGAAACACCATATATTTT; CDR3 protein: CATSDLRNTIYF
D gene: TRBD2; V gene: TRBV20-1; J gene: TRBJ2-3; clone size: .; CDR3 DNA: TGCAGTGCCTACACGGCCCGGACTAGCGGTGTTTCAGATACGCAGTATTTT; CDR3 protein: CSAYTARTSGVSDTQYF
D gene: .; V gene: TRBV2; J gene: TRBJ2-2; clone size: many; CDR3 DNA: TGTGCCAGCAGCCCGGGGCTTGGGACCGGGGAGCTGTTTTTT; CDR3 protein: CASSPGLGTGELFF
D gene: .; V gene: TRBV12-3/TRBV12-4; J gene: TRBJ1-4; clone size: many; CDR3 DNA: TGTGCCAGCAGTTTTGGGGGAGTCGGTGAAAAACTGTTTTTT; CDR3 protein: CASSFGGVGEKLFF
D gene: TRBD1; V gene: TRBV20-1; J gene: TRBJ1-1; clone size: many; CDR3 DNA: TGCAGTGCTAGCCAGGGGGCGGTCACTGAAGCTTTCTTT; CDR3 protein: CSASQGAVTEAFF
D gene: .; V gene: TRBV20-1; J gene: TRBJ2-3; clone size: many; CDR3 DNA: TGCAGTGCTAGAGAGTCGGGAGATACGCAGTATTTT; CDR3 protein: CSARESGDTQYF
D gene: .; V gene: TRBV6-2/TRBV6-3; J gene: TRBJ2-7; clone size: many; CDR3 DNA: TGTGCCAGCAGTTACTTCGGGGCCGAGCAGTACTTC; CDR3 protein: CASSYFGAEQYF
D gene: .; V gene: TRBV10-3; J gene: TRBJ2-2; clone size: many; CDR3 DNA: TGTGCCATCAGTGTTACGGGAGTCGGTGAGGCCGGGGAGCTGTTTTTT; CDR3 protein: CAISVTGVGEAGELFF
D gene: TRBD2; V gene: TRBV2; J gene: TRBJ2-2; clone size: large; CDR3 DNA: TGTGCCAGCAGTGAAGCGCTTAGGACTAGTGGGTCCGGGGAGCTGTTTTTT; CDR3 protein: CASSEALRTSGSGELFF
D gene: TRBD2; V gene: TRBV19; J gene: TRBJ2-3; clone size: .; CDR3 DNA: TGTGCCGGTAGCGGGAGGTTAGGAGATACGCAGTATTTT; CDR3 protein: CAGSGRLGDTQYF
D gene: TRBD2; V gene: TRBV24-1; J gene: TRBJ2-1; clone size: .; CDR3 DNA: TGTGCCACCAGTAAGGGAGGGCTACAATACAATGAGCAGTTCTTC; CDR3 protein: CATSKGGLQYNEQFF
D gene: TRBD2; V gene: TRBV3-1; J gene: TRBJ2-7; clone size: many; CDR3 DNA: TGTGCCAGCAGCCAAGTAGGGGGCGGGAGGGCCTACGAGCAGTACTTC; CDR3 protein: CASSQVGGGRAYEQYF
D gene: .; V gene: TRBV27; J gene: TRBJ2-3; clone size: many; CDR3 DNA: TGTGCCAGCAGTTTACGGTTAGGTACGCAGTATTTT; CDR3 protein: CASSLRLGTQYF
D gene: .; V gene: TRBV7-8; J gene: TRBJ1-2; clone size: many; CDR3 DNA: TGTGCCAGCAGCCCAGGGAGTGATGGCTACACCTTC; CDR3 protein: CASSPGSDGYTF
D gene: .; V gene: TRBV7-9; J gene: TRBJ2-1; clone size: few; CDR3 DNA: TGTGCCAGCAGCTTAGCAGGGGCGGGTGAGCAGTTCTTC; CDR3 protein: CASSLAGAGEQFF
D gene: TRBD2; V gene: TRBV19; J gene: TRBJ2-7; clone size: few; CDR3 DNA: TGTGCCAGTAGTGCCCGACTAGCGACCGGTTACGAGCAGTACTTC; CDR3 protein: CASSARLATGYEQYF
D gene: .; V gene: TRBV7-9; J gene: TRBJ2-5; clone size: many; CDR3 DNA: TGTGCCAGCACCAAACAAGAGACCCAGTACTTC; CDR3 protein: CASTKQETQYF
D gene: TRBD1; V gene: TRBV5-5; J gene: TRBJ1-5; clone size: many; CDR3 DNA: TGTGCCAGCAGCTTGACAGGGGGCTGGGGTAATCAGCCCCAGCATTTT; CDR3 protein: CASSLTGGWGNQPQHF
D gene: TRBD2; V gene: TRBV7-2; J gene: TRBJ2-7; clone size: .; CDR3 DNA: TGTGCCAGCAGCTTTAATCTAGCGGGAGACGAGCAGTACTTC; CDR3 protein: CASSFNLAGDEQYF
D gene: .; V gene: TRBV7-2; J gene: TRBJ1-1; clone size: few; CDR3 DNA: TGTGCCAGCAGCACCAGGGGTAGGGCTGAAGCTTTCTTT; CDR3 protein: CASSTRGRAEAFF
D gene: TRBD2; V gene: TRBV3-1; J gene: TRBJ2-2; clone size: few; CDR3 DNA: TGTGCCAGCAGTGCCCCCGTCCGGACTAGCGGTAACACCGGGGAGCTGTTTTTT; CDR3 protein: CASSAPVRTSGNTGELFF
D gene: .; V gene: TRBV5-1; J gene: TRBJ2-7; clone size: .; CDR3 DNA: TGCGCCAGCAGCTTGGCCAGGGGTGAGGAGCAGTACTTC; CDR3 protein: CASSLARGEEQYF
D gene: .; V gene: TRBV27; J gene: TRBJ2-7; clone size: .; CDR3 DNA: TGTGCCAGCAGTTTAGTCCCGGGTTTATACGAGCAGTACTTC; CDR3 protein: CASSLVPGLYEQYF
D gene: .; V gene: TRBV20-1; J gene: TRBJ1-5; clone size: many; CDR3 DNA: TGCAGTGCTAGACAGGTCGGGGCCCGCAATCAGCCCCAGCATTTT; CDR3 protein: CSARQVGARNQPQHF
D gene: TRBD1; V gene: TRBV6-5; J gene: TRBJ2-7; clone size: .; CDR3 DNA: TGTGCCAGCAGTTACGCCGGGACAGGGCTTTCCTACGAGCAGTACTTC; CDR3 protein: CASSYAGTGLSYEQYF
D gene: TRBD2; V gene: TRBV14; J gene: TRBJ2-1; clone size: .; CDR3 DNA: TGTGCCAGCAGCCAAGATATTCCGGGAGGGCAGTTCTTC; CDR3 protein: CASSQDIPGGQFF
D gene: TRBD1; V gene: TRBV3-1; J gene: TRBJ1-6; clone size: medium-sized; CDR3 DNA: TGTGCCAGCGTCGAGGGGGCGAGTAATTCACCCCTCCACTTT; CDR3 protein: CASVEGASNSPLHF
D gene: .; V gene: TRBV27; J gene: TRBJ2-7; clone size: many; CDR3 DNA: TGTGCCAGCAGTCTTGGAGTCGTAGGGGCCTCCTACGAGCAGTACTTC; CDR3 protein: CASSLGVVGASYEQYF
D gene: TRBD2; V gene: TRBV7-2; J gene: TRBJ2-3; clone size: many; CDR3 DNA: TGTGCCAGCAGCCCCCCCATTGAGGGAGGGGCTACGCAGTATTTT; CDR3 protein: CASSPPIEGGATQYF
D gene: .; V gene: TRBV3-1; J gene: TRBJ2-2; clone size: few; CDR3 DNA: TGTGCCAGCAGCCAAGATAATTGGAGGGGTTACACCGGGGAGCTGTTTTTT; CDR3 protein: CASSQDNWRGYTGELFF
D gene: .; V gene: TRBV29-1; J gene: TRBJ1-1; clone size: many; CDR3 DNA: TGCAGCGTAACTGAGCGGGGCACTGAAGCTTTCTTT; CDR3 protein: CSVTERGTEAFF
D gene: .; V gene: TRBV5-1; J gene: TRBJ2-1; clone size: many; CDR3 DNA: TGCGCCAGCAGCTTGGGTGGGGAATACTGGTACAATGAGCAGTTCTTC; CDR3 protein: CASSLGGEYWYNEQFF
D gene: .; V gene: TRBV7-3; J gene: TRBJ1-3; clone size: many; CDR3 DNA: TGTGCCAGCAGCGCAGGGCTAGGAAACACCATATATTTT; CDR3 protein: CASSAGLGNTIYF
D gene: .; V gene: TRBV7-3; J gene: TRBJ1-2; clone size: many; CDR3 DNA: TGTGCCAGCAGCCCATCCCCTAACTATGGCTACACCTTC; CDR3 protein: CASSPSPNYGYTF
D gene: .; V gene: TRBV12-3/TRBV12-4; J gene: TRBJ1-1; clone size: few; CDR3 DNA: TGTGCCAGCAACCAATGGGGGGGTTCCACTGAAGCTTTCTTT; CDR3 protein: CASNQWGGSTEAFF
D gene: TRBD1; V gene: TRBV24-1; J gene: TRBJ1-2; clone size: few; CDR3 DNA: TGTGCCACCAGTGACCCAGGGGGCGCCGGTGGCTACACCTTC; CDR3 protein: CATSDPGGAGGYTF
D gene: .; V gene: TRBV14; J gene: TRBJ2-7; clone size: .; CDR3 DNA: TGTGCCAGCAGCCCATCAGGAAGCTATGGCCACGAGCAGTACTTC; CDR3 protein: CASSPSGSYGHEQYF
D gene: TRBD1; V gene: TRBV5-1; J gene: TRBJ1-1; clone size: many; CDR3 DNA: TGCGCCAGCAACCGACAGGGGTTGAACACTGAAGCTTTCTTT; CDR3 protein: CASNRQGLNTEAFF
D gene: .; V gene: TRBV7-9; J gene: TRBJ2-2; clone size: few; CDR3 DNA: TGTGCCAGCACCCGGAGGGATTGGGGGGAGCTGTTTTTT; CDR3 protein: CASTRRDWGELFF
D gene: .; V gene: TRBV5-1; J gene: TRBJ2-2; clone size: many; CDR3 DNA: TGCGCCAGCAGCTTAACGGTGGGGACCCCAGGCGGGGAGCTGTTTTTT; CDR3 protein: CASSLTVGTPGGELFF
D gene: .; V gene: TRBV7-3; J gene: TRBJ2-1; clone size: few; CDR3 DNA: TGTGCCAGCAGCTTAACGTCAGGGGTCAATGAGCAGTTCTTC; CDR3 protein: CASSLTSGVNEQFF
D gene: TRBD1; V gene: TRBV29-1; J gene: TRBJ1-2; clone size: many; CDR3 DNA: TGCAGCGTCCGGACAGGGGAAGCGGATGGCTACACCTTC; CDR3 protein: CSVRTGEADGYTF